This TCR beta chain was obtained from a study of blood T cell repertoires in COVID-19. TCRdb's copy holds only in-frame clones and misses some; the assay was immunoSEQ multiplex PCR. This table holds fewer than 350,000 clones, 88% found once. The CDR3 sequence is 15 residues long. In germline, CDR1 is SGHRS, CDR2 YFSETQ. The V and J ends lost 0 bases and 4 bases respectively, with 11 bases between them. This rearrangement joins TRBV5-1 to TRBJ1-5; a possible D gene is TRBD1 (5 bases). The sample taken for sequencing was PBMCs or T cells enriched from blood (not recorded which). This receptor was obtained from a woman aged 55 to 70 in a cohort exposed to, infected with or recovered from COVID-19 (not recorded which). The CDR3 sequence: CASSLDGGGNQPQHF. The CDR3 nucleotides read TGCGCCAGCAGCTTGGATGGGGGAGGGAATCAGCCCCAGCATTTT. Looking up the rest from reference TRBV5-1 and TRBJ1-5 gives the full variable domain: KAGVTQTPRYLIKTRGQQVTLSCSPISGHRSVSWYQQTPGQGLQFLFEYFSETQRNKGNFPGRFSGRQFSNSRSEMNVSTLELGDSALYLCASSLDGGGNQPQHFGDGTRLSIL.